Following are 20 T cell receptor beta chains from one sample sequenced in a study of blood T cell repertoires in COVID-19. Only in-frame clones appear in the TCRdb table, and some are missing; sequencing was by immunoSEQ multiplex PCR. The sample lists around 300,000 clones; approximately 92% were seen once. Sequenced material: PBMCs or T cells enriched from blood (not recorded which). These receptors were taken from a woman aged 30 to 39 who had recovered from COVID-19.

The chain uses TRBV9 and TRBJ2-5; D possibly corresponds to TRBD1 (5 bases). The germline V gene encodes CDR1 SGDLS and CDR2 YYNGEE. This CDR3 has 15 residues. V dropped 0 bases and J dropped 5 bases, with 14 bases sitting between them. The CDR3 coding sequence is TGTGCCAGCAGCGTAGGACATTCCCCAGGGGAGACCCAGTACTTC. This gives the protein CASSVGHSPGETQYF.

V usage is TRBV13 and J usage is TRBJ1-3, with D tentatively TRBD1 (6 bases). The CDR3 totals 15 residues. From germline, CDR1 is PRHDT and CDR2 FYEKMQ (reference sequence). V lost 2 bases to trimming and J lost 2 bases, with 10 bases between them. The CDR3 protein is CASSLRGRAGNTIYF. The CDR3 region has the DNA TGTGCCAGCAGCTTAAGGGGGAGGGCTGGAAACACCATATATTTT.

This chain links TRBV24-1 with TRBJ2-2; 9 bases are shared with TRBD2. V dropped 4 bases and J dropped 5; count of bases not matched to a gene: 7. This CDR3 is built from 16 residues. CDR1 and CDR2 from the germline V gene are KGHDR and SFDVKD. The CDR3 nucleotides are TGTGCCACCAGTGACTTGGCGGGAGGGCGAACCGGGGAGCTGTTTTTT. The encoded protein is CATSDLAGGRTGELFF.

The gene calls are TRBV9 and TRBJ1-5, with a weak D call TRBD1 (6 bases). CDR1 and CDR2 from the germline V gene are SGDLS and YYNGEE. The V and J ends lost 3 bases and 1 base respectively, with 11 bases between them. The CDR3 is made up of 15 amino acids. CDR3: CASSGGGGSNQPQHF. In DNA, the CDR3 is TGTGCCAGCAGCGGGGGGGGCGGCAGCAATCAGCCCCAGCATTTT. The full variable domain, completed using reference TRBV9 and TRBJ1-5, is DSGVTQTPKHLITATGQRVTLRCSPRSGDLSVYWYQQSLDQGLQFLIQYYNGEERAKGNILERFSAQQFPDLHSELNLSSLELGDSALYFCASSGGGGSNQPQHFGDGTRLSIL.

The gene calls are TRBV4-3 and TRBJ2-1, with 8 bases fitting TRBD2. This CDR3 has 17 amino acids. V lost 0 bases to trimming and J lost 8 bases; unmatched junction nucleotides: 12. The germline V gene has CDR1 LGHNA and CDR2 YSLEER. The CDR3 loop reads CASSQDFTSGPLDEQFF. CDR3 bases: TGCGCCAGCAGCCAAGATTTTACTAGCGGACCTTTGGATGAGCAGTTCTTC.

The rearrangement uses TRBV5-6 and TRBJ2-7; D is ambiguous. Germline V lookup: CDR1 SGHDT, CDR2 YYEEEE. V was shortened by 1 base and J by 0 bases, with 14 bases between the two germline ends. CDR3 length: 16 residues. CDR3 sequence (DNA): TGTGCCAGCAGCTTGACCTCTAGGCGGAGCTCCTACGAGCAGTACTTC. Amino acid sequence: CASSLTSRRSSYEQYF. The full variable domain, with the rest looked up from reference TRBV5-6 and TRBJ2-7, is DAGVTQSPTHLIKTRGQQVTLRCSPKSGHDTVSWYQQALGQGPQFIFQYYEEEERQRGNFPDRFSGHQFPNYSSELNVNALLLGDSALYLCASSLTSRRSSYEQYFGPGTRLTVT.

The rearrangement joins TRBV2 to TRBJ2-7; D may be TRBD1 (6 bases). V shed 1 base and J shed 0 bases, with 10 bases lying between them. CDR1 is SNHLY and CDR2 is FYNNEI in the germline V gene. CDR3 length: 15 residues. The CDR3 protein is CASSEGGGRSYEQYF. CDR3 DNA sequence: TGTGCCAGCAGTGAAGGTGGGGGCCGCTCCTACGAGCAGTACTTC. Full variable domain (outside the CDR3, taken from reference TRBV2 and TRBJ2-7): EPEVTQTPSHQVTQMGQEVILRCVPISNHLYFYWYRQILGQKVEFLVSFYNNEISEKSEIFDDQFSVERPDGSNFTLKIRSTKLEDSAMYFCASSEGGGRSYEQYFGPGTRLTVT.

In regard to this clone: A much bigger clone sits one base away, suggesting this may be a read error. The sample has other DNA sequences that encode this CDR3 too. The chain carries TRBV28 and TRBJ1-5, with 8 nucleotides matching TRBD1. This CDR3 is built from 14 residues. CDR1 MDHEN and CDR2 SYDVKM come from the germline V gene. V gave up 3 bases and J gave up 2 bases; unmatched junction bases: 0. The CDR3 nucleotides are TGTGCCAGCAGTTTGACAGGGGGCAATCAGCCCCAGCATTTT. Amino acid sequence: CASSLTGGNQPQHF.

Note on this clone: One junction end does not reproduce the germline sequence, and a read error may be involved. The rearrangement uses TRBV7-7 and TRBJ2-5; tentative D call: TRBD2 (5 bases). There are 14 residues in the CDR3. CDR1 is SSHAT and CDR2 is FNYEAQ in the germline V gene (reference sequence). The CDR3 nucleotides read TGTGCTAGCAGCTTAGCGTCAGCGGTCCAGACCCAGTACTTC. The encoded protein is CASSLASAVQTQYF.

This clone was detected a few times. J is TRBJ2-7 and V is TRBV3-1 (or the pseudogene TRBV3-2); maybe TRBD2 (6 bases). CDR3 length: 15 residues. V dropped 1 base and J dropped 2 bases, with 12 bases sitting between them. Per germline, CDR1 LGHDT and CDR2 YNNKEL (reference sequence). The CDR3 sequence: CASSQAGRSTYEQYF. The CDR3 DNA sequence: TGTGCCAGCAGCCAAGCCGGGAGATCAACCTACGAGCAGTACTTC.

The gene calls are TRBV10-3 and TRBJ1-1; D possibly corresponds to TRBD1 (6 bases). V dropped 4 bases and J dropped 1 base, with 10 bases sitting between them. Germline V gene sequence: CDR1 ENHRY, CDR2 SYGVKD. The CDR3 runs 14 residues. CDR3 nucleotide sequence: TGTGCCATCAGTGCACCGGGACAGAACACTGAAGCTTTCTTT. It yields the protein CAISAPGQNTEAFF.

This sequence joins TRBV15 and TRBJ2-7, with D possibly TRBD2 on 6 matching bases. Trimming removed 6 bases from V and 0 bases from J, with 12 bases in between. The CDR3 sequence is 14 residues long. The germline CDR1 and CDR2 sequences are LNHNV and YYDKDF (reference sequence). The CDR3 DNA reads TGTGCCACCAGATCGTGGAGGGACTCCTACGAGCAGTACTTC. Encoded protein: CATRSWRDSYEQYF.

This sequence joins TRBV5-1 and TRBJ2-3; 10 bases match TRBD2. This CDR3 has 18 residues. CDR1 is SGHRS and CDR2 is YFSETQ in the germline V gene. The ends lost 4 bases at V and 0 bases at J; junction bases unmatched: 11. CDR3 bases: TGCGCCAGCAGCACTCTAGCGGGAGTGAGTACTAGCACAGATACGCAGTATTTT. Its translation is CASSTLAGVSTSTDTQYF.

V is TRBV2 and J is TRBJ2-2; maybe TRBD2 (6 bases). Germline-derived CDR1 and CDR2 are SNHLY and FYNNEI. CDR3 size: 15 residues. V was pared by 3 bases and J by 6 bases, with 14 bases between. CDR3 residues: CASSDLARLAGELFF. CDR3 DNA sequence: TGTGCCAGCAGTGACCTAGCGCGGCTGGCCGGGGAGCTGTTTTTT. The whole variable domain, filled in from reference TRBV2 and TRBJ2-2, reads EPEVTQTPSHQVTQMGQEVILRCVPISNHLYFYWYRQILGQKVEFLVSFYNNEISEKSEIFDDQFSVERPDGSNFTLKIRSTKLEDSAMYFCASSDLARLAGELFFGEGSRLTVL.

V and J are TRBV4-3 and TRBJ2-1, with 10 bases aligning to TRBD1. The CDR3 runs 16 residues. Germline loops: CDR1 LGHNA, CDR2 YSLEER. V was pared by 0 bases and J by 4 bases, with 3 bases of the junction left unmatched. The CDR3 region is CASSQEGQGSYNEQFF. The CDR3, as DNA: TGCGCCAGCAGCCAAGAGGGACAGGGGTCTTACAATGAGCAGTTCTTC.

The V and J genes are TRBV3-1 (or the pseudogene TRBV3-2) and TRBJ2-3, with a possible D match to TRBD2 (6 bases). Trimming removed 0 bases at V and 3 bases at J, with 10 bases between. Looked up from germline, CDR1 is LGHDT and CDR2 is YNNKEL (reference sequence). This CDR3 has 15 residues. CDR3 DNA sequence: TGTGCCAGCAGCCAAGAGGGAGGCCCTACAGATACGCAGTATTTT. Translation: CASSQEGGPTDTQYF.

The gene calls are TRBV5-4 and TRBJ1-2; 11 bases are shared with TRBD1. The CDR3 length is 14 residues. The germline CDR1 and CDR2 sequences are SGHNT and YYREEE (reference sequence). The ends lost 6 bases at V and 8 bases at J; junction bases unmatched: 9. Written as DNA, the CDR3 is TGTGCCAGCACGCGGGGACAGGGGGTAGAGGGCTACACCTTC. Translation gives CASTRGQGVEGYTF.

The CDR3 DNA is TGTGCCAGCAGCTTATGGAGAGAGCCCGGCAATCAGCCCCAGCATTTT. This codes for CASSLWREPGNQPQHF. The chain has TRBV7-9 and TRBJ1-5; D gene ambiguous. This CDR3 contains 16 residues. Germline V gives CDR1 SEHNR, CDR2 FQNEAQ (reference sequence). V was cut by 2 bases and J by 2 bases, with 13 bases left in between. Full variable domain (outside the CDR3, taken from reference TRBV7-9 and TRBJ1-5): DTGVSQNPRHKITKRGQNVTFRCDPISEHNRLYWYRQTLGQGPEFLTYFQNEAQLEKSRLLSDRFSAERPKGSFSTLEIQRTEQGDSAMYLCASSLWREPGNQPQHFGDGTRLSIL.

The V gene is TRBV6-6, the J gene TRBJ2-7; D might be TRBD2 (6 bases). The CDR3 runs 15 residues. Germline V CDR1 and CDR2: MNHNY, SVGAGI (reference sequence). The V gene lost 3 bases and the J gene lost 5 bases, with 17 bases spanning the gap. The CDR3 spells CASSYIGRTIHEQYF. The CDR3 DNA sequence: TGTGCCAGCAGTTATATCGGACGGACTATACACGAGCAGTACTTC.

The chain couples TRBV6-4 to TRBJ2-3, with 10 bases aligning to TRBD1. This CDR3 spans 14 amino acids. The junction had 5 bases not matched to a gene; V was cut back by 8 bases and J by 3 bases. Germline V gene data show CDR1 as MRHNA and CDR2 as SNTAGT. The CDR3 nucleotides read TGTGCCAGCTCCCGGACAGGGGGGACAGATACGCAGTATTTT. Translation: CASSRTGGTDTQYF.